This entry lists 20 T cell receptor beta chains sequenced from one sample in a study of CD8 T cell repertoires and HIV-1 epitope variants. Repertoires were generated with immunoSEQ multiplex PCR, while TCRdb's copy carries only in-frame clones and drops some. The sample has just over 2,500 clones; approximately 66% are singletons. The antigens these receptors bind are not known. Sequencing used cultured CD8+ T cells derived from PBMCs. These TCRs come from a male donor with HIV.

This chain connects TRBV4-3 to TRBJ2-2, with 8 nucleotides matching TRBD2. The CDR3 consists of 17 residues. V shed 0 bases and J 2 bases; nucleotides not matched to a gene: 5. Germline lookup yields CDR1 LGHNA and CDR2 YSLEER. The CDR3 spells CASSQDTAGDNTGELFF. As DNA, the CDR3 is TGCGCCAGCAGCCAAGACACAGCGGGGGACAACACCGGGGAGCTGTTTTTT.

DNA for the CDR3: TGTGCCAGCAGCCGGGACTTCAATGAGCAGTTCTTC. Translation gives CASSRDFNEQFF. The chain carries TRBV5-8 and TRBJ2-1; D is perhaps TRBD2 (6 bases). The germline CDR1 and CDR2 sequences are SGHTS and YDEGEE. This CDR3 is built from 12 residues. V was clipped by 4 bases and J by 6 bases, with 8 bases between them.

J is TRBJ1-5 and V is TRBV18; TRBD1 matches at 11 bases. V trimming: 6 bases; J trimming: 6 bases; junction bases outside the gene matches: 7. Germline lookup yields CDR1 KGHSH and CDR2 LQKENI. The CDR3 is made up of 15 amino acids. The DNA of the CDR3 is TGTGCCAGCTCCCGGGGACAGGGGGAAGGTCAGCCCCAGCATTTT. Its translation is CASSRGQGEGQPQHF.

The sample holds a few counts of this clone. This chain connects TRBV7-6 to TRBJ1-5, with D possibly TRBD1 on 5 matching bases. Trimming stripped 5 bases from V and 1 base from J, with 6 bases between. CDR3 length equals 13 residues. In germline, CDR1 is SGHVS, CDR2 FNYEAQ. The CDR3 here is CASSRDSNQPQHF. DNA of the CDR3: TGTGCCAGCAGCCGGGACAGCAATCAGCCCCAGCATTTT. Supplemented by reference TRBV7-6 and TRBJ1-5, the full variable domain reads GAGVSQSPRYKVTKRGQDVALRCDPISGHVSLYWYRQALGQGPEFLTYFNYEAQQDKSGLPNDRFSAERPEGSISTLTIQRTEQRDSAMYRCASSRDSNQPQHFGDGTRLSIL.

The chain combines TRBV19 with TRBJ2-1, with D maybe TRBD1 (6 bases). The length of the CDR3 is 18 residues. Germline assignment: CDR1 LNHDA and CDR2 SQIVND (reference sequence). Trimming left V 3 bases short and J 0 bases short, with 18 bases between. CDR3 nucleotide sequence: TGTGCCAGTAGTATTCTCATGGGACACTCGAGCTCCTACAATGAGCAGTTCTTC. Translating it yields CASSILMGHSSSYNEQFF. The variable domain in full, completed from reference TRBV19 and TRBJ2-1, reads DGGITQSPKYLFRKEGQNVTLSCEQNLNHDAMYWYRQDPGQGLRLIYYSQIVNDFQKGDIAEGYSVSREKKESFPLTVTSAQKNPTAFYLCASSILMGHSSSYNEQFFGPGTRLTVL.

V is TRBV27 and J is TRBJ2-7, with TRBD1 matching over 10 bases. Germline CDR1 reads MNHEY; CDR2 reads SMNVEV (reference sequence). V shed 5 bases, J shed 7 bases, and the junction held 2 bases outside the gene matches. The CDR3 extends over 12 amino acids. The DNA for the CDR3 is TGTGCCAGCAGTGGGACAGGGGAAGAGCAGTACTTC. Protein: CASSGTGEEQYF.

V usage is TRBV29-1 and J usage is TRBJ2-7; possibly TRBD1 for D (6 bases). In germline, CDR1 is SQVTM, CDR2 ANQGSEA. The CDR3 has 13 residues. The V and J ends lost 3 bases and 1 base respectively, with 10 bases between them. In DNA, the CDR3 is TGCAGCGTTGAGCTCGACAGGTCCTACGAGCAGTACTTC. It specifies CSVELDRSYEQYF.

This rearrangement joins TRBV30 to TRBJ2-1, with TRBD1 matching 8 bases. Germline trimming cut 1 base from V and 3 bases from J; bases unmatched to any gene: 2. Germline lookup yields CDR1 GTSNPN and CDR2 SVGIG (reference sequence). There are 14 residues in the CDR3. The CDR3: CAWSDGTGYNEQFF. The CDR3, as DNA: TGTGCCTGGAGTGACGGGACAGGCTACAATGAGCAGTTCTTC. The entire variable domain, with the rest obtained from reference TRBV30 and TRBJ2-1, is as follows: SQTIHQWPATLVQPVGSPLSLECTVEGTSNPNLYWYRQAAGRGLQLLFYSVGIGQISSEVPQNLSASRPQDRQFILSSKKLLLSDSGFYLCAWSDGTGYNEQFFGPGTRLTVL.

J is TRBJ2-5 and V is TRBV4-3; a possible D gene is TRBD2 (5 bases). The CDR3 is 14 amino acids. The germline V gene has CDR1 LGHNA and CDR2 YSLEER. V lost 4 bases to trimming and J lost 5 bases, with 14 bases between them. The CDR3: CASSLDPRAETQYF. CDR3 coding DNA: TGCGCCAGCAGCCTGGATCCGAGGGCGGAGACCCAGTACTTC.

This chain links TRBV28 with TRBJ1-2; TRBD1 is a possible D gene (6 bases). This CDR3 comprises 14 residues. Per germline, CDR1 MDHEN and CDR2 SYDVKM. V was pared by 6 bases and J by 0 bases, with 11 bases between. The CDR3 DNA is TGTGCCAGCAGACCACAGGGTCCTAACTATGGCTACACCTTC. It specifies CASRPQGPNYGYTF.

This clone has just one count. The gene calls are TRBV13 and TRBJ1-2; D might be TRBD1 (5 bases). CDR1 and CDR2 (germline): PRHDT, FYEKMQ (reference sequence). The length of the CDR3 is 15 residues. Trimming left V 1 base short and J 4 bases short, with 13 bases between. The CDR3 protein is CASSLEGARSYGYTF. CDR3 coding DNA: TGTGCCAGCAGCTTAGAAGGGGCGCGTAGCTATGGCTACACCTTC.

This clone was picked up a small number of times. This rearrangement joins TRBV9 to TRBJ2-1; 14 nucleotides match TRBD2. This CDR3 has 16 residues. In germline, CDR1 is SGDLS, CDR2 YYNGEE. Trimming removed 4 bases from V and 5 bases from J; junction bases left unmatched: 5. The CDR3, as DNA: TGTGCCAGCAGCTCCCGACTAGCGGGAGGGGACAATGAGCAGTTCTTC. The encoded protein is CASSSRLAGGDNEQFF.

The V call is TRBV4-3, the J call TRBJ1-3, with 8 nucleotides matching TRBD1. Germline V gene lookup returns CDR1 LGHNA and CDR2 YSLEER. This CDR3 spans 19 amino acids. V lost 4 bases to trimming and J lost 0 bases; unmatched junction nucleotides: 14. CDR3 nucleotide sequence: TGCGCCAGCAGCCGCAGCAGCCCTTCGACAGGGGACTCTGGAAACACCATATATTTT. Protein: CASSRSSPSTGDSGNTIYF.

This chain uses TRBV6-1 with TRBJ2-7, with 8 bases matching TRBD2. Germline V gene lookup returns CDR1 MNHNS and CDR2 SASEGT. The trim removed 7 bases at V and 3 bases at J, leaving 11 bases unmatched. CDR3 length equals 15 residues. The CDR3 reads CASTEGPSGSYEQYF. The CDR3 nucleotides are TGTGCCAGCACCGAAGGTCCCAGCGGGAGCTACGAGCAGTACTTC.

The chain uses TRBV9 and TRBJ2-2; tentatively, D is TRBD2 (6 bases). The CDR3 has 17 residues. Germline lookup yields CDR1 SGDLS and CDR2 YYNGEE. V was pared by 2 bases and J by 2 bases, with 16 bases between. CDR3 coding DNA: TGTGCCAGCAGCGTTCGGCGGGACTCGAATAACACCGGGGAGCTGTTTTTT. Translated, it gives CASSVRRDSNNTGELFF. The entire variable domain, with the rest obtained from reference TRBV9 and TRBJ2-2, is as follows: DSGVTQTPKHLITATGQRVTLRCSPRSGDLSVYWYQQSLDQGLQFLIQYYNGEERAKGNILERFSAQQFPDLHSELNLSSLELGDSALYFCASSVRRDSNNTGELFFGEGSRLTVL.

This chain joins TRBV19 and TRBJ2-7; 8 nucleotides match TRBD1. J lost 3 bases, V lost 5 bases, and 6 bases had no gene match. CDR3 size: 14 residues. Germline CDR1 reads LNHDA; CDR2 reads SQIVND (reference sequence). The CDR3 sequence: CASSPSGGIYEQYF. CDR3 DNA: TGTGCCAGTAGTCCCTCAGGGGGCATCTACGAGCAGTACTTC.

The V and J genes are TRBV30 and TRBJ2-7; TRBD1 is a possible D gene (5 bases). The germline gives CDR1 GTSNPN, CDR2 SVGIG (reference sequence). The CDR3 length is 15 residues. The V end was cut by 0 bases, the J end by 7 bases, with 19 bases between. This chain's CDR3 is CAWSVRVQGLDEQYF. As DNA, the CDR3 is TGTGCCTGGAGTGTAAGGGTTCAGGGCTTAGATGAGCAGTACTTC.

The J gene is TRBJ1-6, the V gene TRBV4-3, with D unresolved. The V gene's germline CDR1 is LGHNA and CDR2 YSLEER. V was shortened by 1 base and J by 16 bases, with 17 bases between the two germline ends. The CDR3 spans 14 residues. CDR3: CASSQGDEGRPLHF. The CDR3 DNA reads as TGCGCCAGCAGCCAAGGAGATGAAGGGCGGCCTCTCCACTTT.

This sequence joins TRBV28 and TRBJ1-5, with no clear D. The CDR3 is made up of 14 amino acids. Germline V lookup: CDR1 MDHEN, CDR2 SYDVKM. Trimming removed 5 bases at V and 1 base at J, with 9 bases between. The CDR3 DNA follows: TGTGCCAGCAGTCCGGTTGGGAGCAATCAGCCCCAGCATTTT. Its translation: CASSPVGSNQPQHF.

This clone turned up a few times. The chain recombines TRBV7-2 with TRBJ1-2; 9 bases match TRBD1. Germline values: CDR1 SGHTA, CDR2 FQGNSA. The trim removed 5 bases at V and 1 base at J, leaving 5 bases unmatched. This CDR3 region has 15 residues. For the CDR3, the DNA is TGTGCCAGCAGCGCCGGGACAGGGAGTAACTATGGCTACACCTTC. This gives the protein CASSAGTGSNYGYTF.